This T cell receptor beta chain was found in a study of cytomegalovirus exposure and HLA in healthy donors. The CDR3 is 15 amino acids. Unmatched junction bases numbered 3, after V lost 3 bases and J lost 3 bases. Germline lookup yields CDR1 SGDLS and CDR2 YYNGEE. This clone came up a few times. A multiplex PCR was run with 60 Vbeta primers and 13 Jbeta primers. TCRdb's table, derived via immunoSEQ multiplex PCR, lists solely in-frame clones and lacks some. In the table there are 150,000 or so clones, 65% to 75% of which are singletons. Sequencing used PBMCs. This clonotype was sampled from a man aged 25 to 45 in good health and CMV-seronegative. V and J are TRBV9 and TRBJ1-6; 7 bases fit TRBD1. DNA of the CDR3: TGTGCCAGCAGCGCCACAGGGGACTATAATTCACCCCTCCACTTT. It codes for CASSATGDYNSPLHF.